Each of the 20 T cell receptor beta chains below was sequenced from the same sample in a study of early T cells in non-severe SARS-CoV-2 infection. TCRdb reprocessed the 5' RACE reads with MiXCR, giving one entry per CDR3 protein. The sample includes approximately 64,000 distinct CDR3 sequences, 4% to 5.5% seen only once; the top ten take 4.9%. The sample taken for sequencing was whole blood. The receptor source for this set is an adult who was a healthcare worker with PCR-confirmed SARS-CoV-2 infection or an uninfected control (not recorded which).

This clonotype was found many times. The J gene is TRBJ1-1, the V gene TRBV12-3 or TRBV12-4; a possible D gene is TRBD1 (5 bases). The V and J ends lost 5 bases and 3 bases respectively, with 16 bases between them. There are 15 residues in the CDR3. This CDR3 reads CASSGTHKGDTEAFF. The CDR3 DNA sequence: TGTGCCAGCAGTGGGACCCATAAAGGGGACACTGAAGCTTTCTTT.

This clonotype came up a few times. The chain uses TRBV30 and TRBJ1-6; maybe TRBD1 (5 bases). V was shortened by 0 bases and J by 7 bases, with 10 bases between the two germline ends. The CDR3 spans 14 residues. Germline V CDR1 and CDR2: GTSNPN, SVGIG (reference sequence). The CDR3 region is CAWSVQGDNSPLHF. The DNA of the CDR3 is TGTGCCTGGAGTGTCCAAGGGGACAATTCACCCCTCCACTTT.

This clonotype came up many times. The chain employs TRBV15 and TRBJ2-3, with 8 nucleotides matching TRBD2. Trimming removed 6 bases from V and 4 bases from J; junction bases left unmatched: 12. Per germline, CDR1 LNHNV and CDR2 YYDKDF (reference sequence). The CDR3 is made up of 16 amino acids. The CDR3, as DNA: TGTGCCACCAGGAGAACAGGAATGCGGGGGGCAGATACGCAGTATTTT. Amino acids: CATRRTGMRGADTQYF.

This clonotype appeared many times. CDR3 in DNA: TGTGCCAGCAGTCATAGACGGGACTACGATACCTACGAGCAGTACTTC. Its translation: CASSHRRDYDTYEQYF. The chain combines TRBV5-4 with TRBJ2-7, with 7 bases matching TRBD2. Looked up from germline, CDR1 is SGHNT and CDR2 is YYREEE (reference sequence). Trimming cost V 5 bases and J 2 bases; bases outside gene matches: 13. The CDR3 is 16 residues long.

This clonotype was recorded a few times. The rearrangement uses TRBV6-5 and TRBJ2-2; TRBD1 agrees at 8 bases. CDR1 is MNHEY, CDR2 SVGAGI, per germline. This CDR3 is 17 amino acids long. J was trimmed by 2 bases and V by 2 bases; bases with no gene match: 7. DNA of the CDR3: TGTGCCAGCAGTTACCCCCGGACAGGGCGTAACACCGGGGAGCTGTTTTTT. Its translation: CASSYPRTGRNTGELFF.

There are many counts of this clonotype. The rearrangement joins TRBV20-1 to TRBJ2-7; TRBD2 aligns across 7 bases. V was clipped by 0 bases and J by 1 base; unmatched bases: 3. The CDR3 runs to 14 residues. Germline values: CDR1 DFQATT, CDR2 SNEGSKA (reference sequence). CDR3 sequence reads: CSAREVGGSYEQYF. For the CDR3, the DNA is TGCAGTGCTAGAGAGGTGGGAGGGTCCTACGAGCAGTACTTC.

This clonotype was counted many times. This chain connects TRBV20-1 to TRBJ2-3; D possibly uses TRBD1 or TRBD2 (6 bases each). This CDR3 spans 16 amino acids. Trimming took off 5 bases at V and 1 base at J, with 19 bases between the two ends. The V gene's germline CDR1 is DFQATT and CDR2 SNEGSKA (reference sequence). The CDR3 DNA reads TGCAGTGCTGGAAGGAGGGGGACTTTTCGCACAGATACGCAGTATTTT. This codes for CSAGRRGTFRTDTQYF.

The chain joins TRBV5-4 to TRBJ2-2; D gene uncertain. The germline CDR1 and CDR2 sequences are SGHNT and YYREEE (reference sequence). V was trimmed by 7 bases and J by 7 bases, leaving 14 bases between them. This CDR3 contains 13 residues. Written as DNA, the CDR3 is TGTGCCAGCGCCTTAGGTCCGGGCGGGGAGCTGTTTTTT. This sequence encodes CASALGPGGELFF.

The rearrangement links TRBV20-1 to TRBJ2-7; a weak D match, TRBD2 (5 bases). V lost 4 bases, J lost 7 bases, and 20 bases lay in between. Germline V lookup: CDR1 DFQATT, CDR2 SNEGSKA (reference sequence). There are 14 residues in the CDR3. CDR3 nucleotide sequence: TGCAGTGCTACTCCGAGCGGACCTACGAGGGAGCAGTACTTC. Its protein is CSATPSGPTREQYF.

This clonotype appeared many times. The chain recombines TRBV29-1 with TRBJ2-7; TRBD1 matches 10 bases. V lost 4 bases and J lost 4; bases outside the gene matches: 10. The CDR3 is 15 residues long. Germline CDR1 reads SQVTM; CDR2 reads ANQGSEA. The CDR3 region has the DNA TGCAGCGTTGCCGGGACAGGGGAGATGAGGTACGAGCAGTACTTC. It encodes CSVAGTGEMRYEQYF.

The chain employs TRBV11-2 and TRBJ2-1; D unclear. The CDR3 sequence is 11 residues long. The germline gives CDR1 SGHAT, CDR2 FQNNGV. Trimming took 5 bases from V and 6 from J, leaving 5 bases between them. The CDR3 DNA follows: TGTGCCAGCAGCAGGAGCAATGAGCAGTTCTTC. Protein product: CASSRSNEQFF.

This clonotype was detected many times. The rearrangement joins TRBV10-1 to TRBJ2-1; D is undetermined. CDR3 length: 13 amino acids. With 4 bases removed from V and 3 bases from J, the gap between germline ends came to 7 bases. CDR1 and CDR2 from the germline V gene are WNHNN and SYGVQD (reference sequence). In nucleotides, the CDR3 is TGCGCCAGCAGTGGTTCGTACTACAATGAGCAGTTCTTC. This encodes CASSGSYYNEQFF.

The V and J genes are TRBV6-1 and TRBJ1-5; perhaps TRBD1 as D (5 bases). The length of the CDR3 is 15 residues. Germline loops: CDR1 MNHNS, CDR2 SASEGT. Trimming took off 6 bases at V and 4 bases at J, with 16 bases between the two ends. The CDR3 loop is CASSSPGGVNQPQHF. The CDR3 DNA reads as TGTGCCAGCAGCTCTCCGGGGGGGGTAAATCAGCCCCAGCATTTT.

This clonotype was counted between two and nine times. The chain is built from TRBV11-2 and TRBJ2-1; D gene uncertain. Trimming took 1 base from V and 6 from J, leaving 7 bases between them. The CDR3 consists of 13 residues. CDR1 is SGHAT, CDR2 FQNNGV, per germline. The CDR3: CASSLGRSNEQFF. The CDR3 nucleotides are TGTGCCAGCAGCTTAGGCAGAAGCAATGAGCAGTTCTTC.

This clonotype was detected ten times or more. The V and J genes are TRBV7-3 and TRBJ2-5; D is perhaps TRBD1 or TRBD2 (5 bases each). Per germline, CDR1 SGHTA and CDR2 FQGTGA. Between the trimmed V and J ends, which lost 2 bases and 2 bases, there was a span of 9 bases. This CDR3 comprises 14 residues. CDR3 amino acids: CASSLGTIQETQYF. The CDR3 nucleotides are TGTGCCAGCAGCTTAGGGACCATTCAAGAGACCCAGTACTTC.

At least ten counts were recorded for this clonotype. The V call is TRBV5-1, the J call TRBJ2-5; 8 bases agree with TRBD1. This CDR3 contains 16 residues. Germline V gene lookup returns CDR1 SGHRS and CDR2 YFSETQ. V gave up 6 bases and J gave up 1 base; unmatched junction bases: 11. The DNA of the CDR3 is TGCGCCAGCAACCCGGGGACAGGAACCGTCCAAGAGACCCAGTACTTC. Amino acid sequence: CASNPGTGTVQETQYF. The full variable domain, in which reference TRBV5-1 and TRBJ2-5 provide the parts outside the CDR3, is KAGVTQTPRYLIKTRGQQVTLSCSPISGHRSVSWYQQTPGQGLQFLFEYFSETQRNKGNFPGRFSGRQFSNSRSEMNVSTLELGDSALYLCASNPGTGTVQETQYFGPGTRLLVL.

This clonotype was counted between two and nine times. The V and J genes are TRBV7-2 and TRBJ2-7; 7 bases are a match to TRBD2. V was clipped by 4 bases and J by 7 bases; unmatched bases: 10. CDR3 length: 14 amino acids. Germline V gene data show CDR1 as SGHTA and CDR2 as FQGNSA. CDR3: CASSSGAGVREQYF. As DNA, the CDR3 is TGTGCCAGCAGCTCCGGGGCGGGAGTGAGAGAGCAGTACTTC.

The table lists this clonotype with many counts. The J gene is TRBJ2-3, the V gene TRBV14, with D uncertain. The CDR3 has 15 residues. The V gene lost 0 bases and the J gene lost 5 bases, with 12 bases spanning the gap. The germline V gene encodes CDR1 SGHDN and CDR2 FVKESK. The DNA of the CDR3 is TGTGCCAGCAGCCAAGATGTGAAAGAGTTAGATACGCAGTATTTT. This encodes CASSQDVKELDTQYF.

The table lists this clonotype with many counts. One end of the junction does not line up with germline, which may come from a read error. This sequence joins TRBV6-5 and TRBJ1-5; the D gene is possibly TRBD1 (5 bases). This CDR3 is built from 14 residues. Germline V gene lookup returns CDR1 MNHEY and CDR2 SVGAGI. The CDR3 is CASSPGHTNHPQHF. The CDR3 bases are TGTGCCAGCAGCCCCGGACATACGAATCATCCCCAGCATTTT.

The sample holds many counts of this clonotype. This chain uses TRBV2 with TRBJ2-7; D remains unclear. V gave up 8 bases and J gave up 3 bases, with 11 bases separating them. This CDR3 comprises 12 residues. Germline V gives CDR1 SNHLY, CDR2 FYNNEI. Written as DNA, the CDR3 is TGTGCCAGCTCCCGGCAGAACTACGAGCAGTACTTC. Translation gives CASSRQNYEQYF.